This T cell receptor beta chain was identified in a study of identical twins. Whole-study results and caveats: Monozygotic twins shared more out-of-frame TCR alpha than recombination models predicted.

A word on this clonotype: Its antigen is not known.

From germline, CDR1 is SGDLS and CDR2 YYNGEE. Trimming pared 5 bases from V and 7 bases from J, leaving 19 bases between. This CDR3 is 15 amino acids long. The cDNA had a unique molecular identifier and a template-switch universal primer site. TCRdb itself ran the 5' RACE reads through MiXCR, one entry per CDR3 protein. The profile shows 1.5 million to 2 million distinct CDR3 sequences, 25% to 35% of them singletons. Sequenced: cord blood. The TCR originated in a newborn girl in good health. This chain uses TRBV9 with TRBJ2-1; D is possibly TRBD2 (6 bases). CDR3 sequence reads: CASSRTGTPENEQFF. The CDR3 nucleotides read TGTGCCAGCAGTAGAACCGGGACTCCTGAAAATGAGCAGTTCTTC.